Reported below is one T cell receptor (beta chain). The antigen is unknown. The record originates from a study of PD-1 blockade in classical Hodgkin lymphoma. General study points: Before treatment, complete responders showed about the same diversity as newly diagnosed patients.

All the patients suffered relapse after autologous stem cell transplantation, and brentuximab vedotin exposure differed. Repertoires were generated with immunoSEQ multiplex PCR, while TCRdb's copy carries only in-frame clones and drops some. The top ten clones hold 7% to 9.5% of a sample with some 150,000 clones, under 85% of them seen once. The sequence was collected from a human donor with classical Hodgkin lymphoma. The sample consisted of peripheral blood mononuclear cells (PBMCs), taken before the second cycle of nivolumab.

CDR3 sequence (DNA): TGTGCCAGCACTAGATCTGGCACAGATACGCAGTATTTT. It codes for CASTRSGTDTQYF. The chain carries TRBV2 and TRBJ2-3, with D uncertain. From germline, CDR1 is SNHLY and CDR2 FYNNEI. V was clipped by 7 bases and J by 1 base, with 9 bases between them. This CDR3 comprises 13 residues.